The 10 T cell receptor beta chains below come from one sample, sequenced in a study of blood T cell repertoires in COVID-19. The protocol was immunoSEQ multiplex PCR, while the TCRdb copy is restricted to in-frame clones and leaves out a portion. The table lists 25,000 to 30,000 clones, 80% to 90% of them singletons. Sequenced input: peripheral blood. These receptors came from a man aged 55 to 70 with acute or convalescent COVID-19.

The table lists this clone with a count of one. The chain recombines TRBV12-3 or TRBV12-4 with TRBJ1-2, with a possible D match to TRBD1 (5 bases). The CDR3 is 13 residues long. The V end lost 5 bases, the J end lost 2 bases, and 9 bases lay between the germline ends. The CDR3 loop reads CASSTTENYGYTF. The CDR3 nucleotides read TGTGCCAGCAGTACGACAGAAAACTATGGCTACACCTTC.

The V gene is TRBV28, the J gene TRBJ1-2, with a weak D call TRBD1 (6 bases). V lost 6 bases and J lost 5, with 22 bases in between. Germline CDR1 reads MDHEN; CDR2 reads SYDVKM. This CDR3 region has 16 residues. The CDR3 sequence: CASRYNTRQARYGYTF. CDR3 DNA sequence: TGTGCCAGCAGATATAACACCAGACAGGCGAGGTATGGCTACACCTTC.

The rearrangement uses TRBV6-5 and TRBJ1-1; 8 bases fit TRBD1. Germline CDR1 MNHEY, CDR2 SVGAGI. V shed 5 bases and J 11 bases; nucleotides not matched to a gene: 10. The CDR3 is made up of 13 amino acids. CDR3: CASSLDRGPDAFF. Here the CDR3 DNA reads TGTGCCAGCAGTCTTGACAGGGGACCGGACGCTTTCTTT.

The V call is TRBV27, the J call TRBJ2-7; the D is unclear. Germline V gives CDR1 MNHEY, CDR2 SMNVEV (reference sequence). This CDR3 is 15 amino acids long. The V and J ends lost 2 bases and 2 bases respectively, with 13 bases between them. CDR3 DNA sequence: TGTGCCAGCAGTTTAATTAGGAGCGCTACCTACGAGCAGTACTTC. It yields the protein CASSLIRSATYEQYF.

This sequence joins TRBV4-1 and TRBJ1-3; 8 bases are shared with TRBD1. The CDR3 consists of 16 residues. The germline gives CDR1 MGHRA, CDR2 YSYEKL. V was clipped by 2 bases and J by 2 bases; unmatched bases: 5. DNA of the CDR3: TGCGCCAGCAGCCAAAATGACAGGGGAACTGGAAACACCATATATTTT. Translated, it gives CASSQNDRGTGNTIYF.

The chain recombines TRBV5-1 with TRBJ2-5; 9 nucleotides line up with TRBD1. J was trimmed by 1 base and V by 4 bases; bases with no gene match: 2. CDR3 size: 14 residues. CDR1 and CDR2 from the germline V gene are SGHRS and YFSETQ. The CDR3 DNA follows: TGCGCCAGCAGCCCGGGACAGGGCCAAGAGACCCAGTACTTC. Protein product: CASSPGQGQETQYF. The variable domain in full, with the rest retrieved from reference TRBV5-1 and TRBJ2-5, is KAGVTQTPRYLIKTRGQQVTLSCSPISGHRSVSWYQQTPGQGLQFLFEYFSETQRNKGNFPGRFSGRQFSNSRSEMNVSTLELGDSALYLCASSPGQGQETQYFGPGTRLLVL.

V gene TRBV7-2 combines with J gene TRBJ1-1; D may be TRBD1 (6 bases). CDR1 is SGHTA, CDR2 FQGNSA, per germline. There are 15 residues in the CDR3. Between the trimmed V and J ends, which lost 3 bases and 4 bases, there was a span of 15 bases. CDR3 bases: TGTGCCAGCAGCTTCGGGGGGCCCAGGGGCACTGAAGCTTTCTTT. Translated, it gives CASSFGGPRGTEAFF.

This rearrangement joins TRBV5-1 to TRBJ2-5; maybe TRBD1 (6 bases). V gave up 2 bases and J gave up 5 bases, with 10 bases separating them. CDR1 is SGHRS, CDR2 YFSETQ, per germline. This CDR3 contains 13 residues. This chain's CDR3 is CASSLWDTETQYF. The CDR3, as DNA: TGCGCCAGCAGCTTATGGGACACGGAGACCCAGTACTTC.

The chain carries TRBV3-1 (or the pseudogene TRBV3-2) and TRBJ2-3; 15 bases map to TRBD2. The CDR3 covers 16 residues. The germline V gene has CDR1 LGHDT and CDR2 YNNKEL (reference sequence). V lost 5 bases, J lost 5 bases, and 5 bases stayed unmatched. CDR3 bases: TGTGCCAGCAGCTTTCGGACTAGCGGGAGGGAAGATACGCAGTATTTT. Its translation: CASSFRTSGREDTQYF.

The rearrangement uses TRBV5-1 and TRBJ2-1; weak D call: TRBD2 (5 bases). The germline V gene has CDR1 SGHRS and CDR2 YFSETQ. V lost 5 bases and J lost 10, with 16 bases in between. The CDR3 contains 13 residues. The CDR3 here is CASSERWMGEQFF. CDR3 coding DNA: TGCGCCAGCAGTGAGCGGTGGATGGGGGAGCAGTTCTTC.